These 7 T cell receptor beta chains were all obtained from the same sample, sequenced in a study of blood T cells in healthy people across ages (dated by TCRdb to about 2015). Libraries came from 5' RACE. For sequencing, an Illumina HiSeq 2500 was employed. The second PCR ran for roughly 7 to 11 cycles and used a J-beta primer mix along with a sample-barcoded 5' primer. TCRdb reanalyzed the raw reads on its own, using fastp at Q25 for trimming and MiXCR for clone calling, and kept in-frame beta chains. When rows share a CDR3 protein, they turn into one entry using the most common DNA and genes. Here the sample has around 940,000 distinct CDR3 sequences; roughly 51% occur a single time. The ten largest make up about 20% of the sample. The sequenced sample consisted of blood. The receptors derive from a woman aged 60-75 years in good health.

This clonotype was recorded a few times. V is TRBV7-2 and J is TRBJ1-2, with 7 bases that match TRBD1. Germline V lookup: CDR1 SGHTA, CDR2 FQGNSA. The CDR3 totals 16 residues. The junction had 9 bases not matched to a gene; V was cut back by 5 bases and J by 0 bases. The CDR3 here is CASSRRGTEANYGYTF. In DNA, the CDR3 is TGTGCCAGCAGCCGAAGGGGGACAGAAGCTAACTATGGCTACACCTTC.

The sample holds a few counts of this clonotype. V gene TRBV10-3 combines with J gene TRBJ2-4; 11 bases agree with TRBD2. The DNA end lines up better with TRBJ2-7; the J call may be wrong. There are 14 residues in the CDR3. Germline V gene sequence: CDR1 ENHRY, CDR2 SYGVKD. The CDR3 bases are TGTGCCACCCAACTGGGGACTAGCGGCTACGAGCAGTACTTC. Protein: CATQLGTSGYEQYF.

The V call is TRBV6-5, the J call TRBJ2-1; 9 positions agree with TRBD1. Trimming cost V 8 bases and J 6 bases; bases outside gene matches: 5. CDR3 size: 13 residues. The germline gives CDR1 MNHEY, CDR2 SVGAGI. CDR3 residues: CASGTGKINEQFF. The DNA of the CDR3 is TGTGCCAGCGGGACAGGGAAAATCAATGAGCAGTTCTTC.

The J gene is TRBJ2-5, the V gene TRBV9; D call uncertain. The end of the DNA aligns better with TRBJ2-7, so the J call may be wrong. The CDR3 is 12 amino acids. Germline-derived CDR1 and CDR2 are SGDLS and YYNGEE. This CDR3 reads CAGGPETHEQYF. CDR3 in DNA: TGTGCCGGCGGACCCGAGACCCACGAGCAGTACTTC.

The chain joins TRBV19 to TRBJ2-7, with 13 bases matching TRBD2. With the DNA end fitting TRBJ2-5 better, the J assignment may be wrong. The CDR3 runs 18 residues. The germline gives CDR1 LNHDA, CDR2 SQIVND (reference sequence). For the CDR3, the DNA is TGTGCCAGTAGTCCCCTGGGACTAGCGGGATATAGTGAAGAGACCCAGTACTTC. This gives the protein CASSPLGLAGYSEETQYF.

V usage is TRBV7-2 and J usage is TRBJ2-5, with 9 bases lining up with TRBD2. The tail of the sequence fits TRBJ2-7 better, so the J call may be wrong. In germline, CDR1 is SGHTA, CDR2 FQGNSA. CDR3 length: 15 amino acids. The DNA of the CDR3 is TGTGCCAGCAGCTTAGTCCCTAGCGGGAACTACGAGCAGTACTTC. This sequence encodes CASSLVPSGNYEQYF.

The sample holds a few counts of this clonotype. The CDR3 sequence: CATSRGDSGYSYEQYF. The CDR3, as DNA: TGTGCCACCAGCAGAGGCGATAGCGGCTACTCCTACGAGCAGTACTTC. The rearrangement uses TRBV15 and TRBJ2-7, with D perhaps TRBD2 (6 bases). The CDR3 runs to 16 residues. Germline CDR1 and CDR2: LNHNV and YYDKDF (reference sequence). V dropped 1 base and J dropped 0 bases, with 13 bases sitting between them.